This entry features one T cell receptor beta chain sequence. The antigen remains unidentified. Germline V gene data show CDR1 as MNHEY and CDR2 as SMNVEV (reference sequence). The CDR3 runs to 13 residues. V lost 10 bases, J lost 3 bases, and 13 bases lay in between. This sample was taken from a study of cytomegalovirus exposure and HLA in healthy donors. Study observations and caveats: The study flagged approximately 180 TCR beta chains as cytomegalovirus-associated. Later analysis suggested links between common viral pathogens and several top significant clusters. It is likely that the observed cluster of highly shared sequence variants was a sequencing artifact.

Primers for the PCR totalled 60 Vbeta and 13 Jbeta. Sequencing was performed with immunoSEQ multiplex PCR; in TCRdb, only in-frame clones are kept and a portion is missing. The clone table shows some 130,000 clones, with the ten largest holding approximately 1.7%. The sequence came from a woman aged 40 to 49 in good health and CMV-seropositive. Input material: PBMCs. The chain has TRBV27 and TRBJ1-5, with unresolved D. The CDR3 DNA follows: TGTGCCACCTCCGGGGTTGCCAATCAGCCCCAGCATTTT. Translation gives CATSGVANQPQHF.